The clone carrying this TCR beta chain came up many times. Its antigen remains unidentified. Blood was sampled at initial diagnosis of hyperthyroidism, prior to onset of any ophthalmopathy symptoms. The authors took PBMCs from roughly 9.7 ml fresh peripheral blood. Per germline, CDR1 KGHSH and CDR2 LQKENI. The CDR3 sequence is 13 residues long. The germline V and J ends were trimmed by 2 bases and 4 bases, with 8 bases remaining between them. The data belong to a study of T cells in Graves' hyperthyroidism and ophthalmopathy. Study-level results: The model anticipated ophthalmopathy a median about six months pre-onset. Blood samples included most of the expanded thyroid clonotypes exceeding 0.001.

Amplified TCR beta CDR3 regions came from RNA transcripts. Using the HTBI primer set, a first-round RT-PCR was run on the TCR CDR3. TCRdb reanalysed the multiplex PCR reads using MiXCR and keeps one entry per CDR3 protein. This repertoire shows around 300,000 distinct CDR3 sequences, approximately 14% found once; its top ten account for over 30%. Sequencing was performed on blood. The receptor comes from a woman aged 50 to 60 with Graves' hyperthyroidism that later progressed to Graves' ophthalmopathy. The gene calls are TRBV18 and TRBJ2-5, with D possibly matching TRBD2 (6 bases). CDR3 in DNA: TGTGCCAGCTCACCAGGGAGGACAGAGACCCAGTACTTC. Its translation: CASSPGRTETQYF.